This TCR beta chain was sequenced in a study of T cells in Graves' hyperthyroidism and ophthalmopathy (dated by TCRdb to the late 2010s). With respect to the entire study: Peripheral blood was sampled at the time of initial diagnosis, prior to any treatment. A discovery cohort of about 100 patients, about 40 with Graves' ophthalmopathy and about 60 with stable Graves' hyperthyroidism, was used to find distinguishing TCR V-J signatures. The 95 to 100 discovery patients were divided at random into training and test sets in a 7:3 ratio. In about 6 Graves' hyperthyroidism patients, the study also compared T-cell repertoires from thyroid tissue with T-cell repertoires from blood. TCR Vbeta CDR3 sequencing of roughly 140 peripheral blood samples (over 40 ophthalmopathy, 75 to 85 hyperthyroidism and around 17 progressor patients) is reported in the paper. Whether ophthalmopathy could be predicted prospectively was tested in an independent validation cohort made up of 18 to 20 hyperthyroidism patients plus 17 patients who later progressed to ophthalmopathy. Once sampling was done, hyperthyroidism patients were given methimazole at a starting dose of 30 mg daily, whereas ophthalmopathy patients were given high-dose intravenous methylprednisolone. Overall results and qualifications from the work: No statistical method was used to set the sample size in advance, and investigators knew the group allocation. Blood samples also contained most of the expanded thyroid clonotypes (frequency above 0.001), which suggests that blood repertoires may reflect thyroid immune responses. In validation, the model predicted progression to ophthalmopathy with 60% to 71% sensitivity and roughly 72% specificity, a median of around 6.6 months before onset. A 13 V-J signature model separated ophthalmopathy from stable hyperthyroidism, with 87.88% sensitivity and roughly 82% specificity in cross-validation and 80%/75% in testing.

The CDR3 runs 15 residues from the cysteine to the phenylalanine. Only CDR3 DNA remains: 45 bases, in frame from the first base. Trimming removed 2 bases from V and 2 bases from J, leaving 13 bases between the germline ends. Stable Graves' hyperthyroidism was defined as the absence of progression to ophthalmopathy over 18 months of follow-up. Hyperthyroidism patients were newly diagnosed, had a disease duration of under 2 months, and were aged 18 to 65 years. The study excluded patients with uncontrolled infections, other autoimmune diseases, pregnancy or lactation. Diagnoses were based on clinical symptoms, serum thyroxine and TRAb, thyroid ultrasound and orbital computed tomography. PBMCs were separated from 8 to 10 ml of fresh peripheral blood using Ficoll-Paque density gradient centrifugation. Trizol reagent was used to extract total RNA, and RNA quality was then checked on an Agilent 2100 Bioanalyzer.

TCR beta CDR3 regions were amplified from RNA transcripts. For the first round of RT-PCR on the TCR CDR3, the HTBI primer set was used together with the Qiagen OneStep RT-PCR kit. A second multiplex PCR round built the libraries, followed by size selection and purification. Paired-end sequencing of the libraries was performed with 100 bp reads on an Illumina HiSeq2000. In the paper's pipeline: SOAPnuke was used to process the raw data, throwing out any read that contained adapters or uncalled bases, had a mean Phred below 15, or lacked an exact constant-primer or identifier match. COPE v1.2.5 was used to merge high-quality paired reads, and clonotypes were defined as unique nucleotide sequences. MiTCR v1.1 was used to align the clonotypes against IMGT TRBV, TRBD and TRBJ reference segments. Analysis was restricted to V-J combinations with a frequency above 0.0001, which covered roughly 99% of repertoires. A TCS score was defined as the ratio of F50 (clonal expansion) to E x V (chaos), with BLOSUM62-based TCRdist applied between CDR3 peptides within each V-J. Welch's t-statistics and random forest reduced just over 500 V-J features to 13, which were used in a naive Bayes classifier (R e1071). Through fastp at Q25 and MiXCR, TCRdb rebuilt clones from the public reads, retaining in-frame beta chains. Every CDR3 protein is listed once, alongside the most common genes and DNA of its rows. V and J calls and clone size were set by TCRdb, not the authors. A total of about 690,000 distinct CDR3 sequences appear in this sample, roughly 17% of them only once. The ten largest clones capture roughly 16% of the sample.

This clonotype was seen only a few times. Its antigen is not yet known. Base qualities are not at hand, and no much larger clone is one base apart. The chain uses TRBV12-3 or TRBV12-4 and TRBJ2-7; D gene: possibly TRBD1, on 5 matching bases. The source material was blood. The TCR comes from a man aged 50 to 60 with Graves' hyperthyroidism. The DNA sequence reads TGTGCCAGCAGTTTACGCAGGGCATACCCCTACGAGCAGTACTTC. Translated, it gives CASSLRRAYPYEQYF.